The 5 T cell receptor beta chains presented below share a single source sample, sequenced in a study of CD8 T cells in ankylosing spondylitis. MiXCR, run by TCRdb on the 5' RACE reads, gives a single entry per CDR3 protein. Among approximately 140,000 distinct CDR3 sequences listed, roughly 44% were seen once. Sequencing input: synovial fluid, either unsorted or a sorted T cell fraction (not recorded which). Receptors originate from a male donor with ankylosing spondylitis.

The chain couples TRBV20-1 to TRBJ1-5; D remains unclear. CDR3 length: 16 amino acids. The germline CDR1 and CDR2 sequences are DFQATT and SNEGSKA (reference sequence). CDR3 amino acids: CSGHPLGGQQNQPQHF. CDR3 nucleotides: TGCAGCGGCCACCCCCTGGGCGGGCAGCAAAATCAGCCCCAGCATTTT.

The table lists this clonotype with a count of one. V and J are TRBV29-1 and TRBJ1-2; possibly TRBD1 for D (5 bases). V lost 3 bases and J lost 3, with 8 bases in between. CDR3 length equals 12 residues. Germline lookup yields CDR1 SQVTM and CDR2 ANQGSEA. The CDR3 spells CSVDGADYGYTF. The DNA of the CDR3 is TGCAGCGTTGACGGGGCCGACTATGGCTACACCTTC.

The chain is built from TRBV4-1 and TRBJ2-7; 16 bases are a match to TRBD2. The CDR3 sequence is 16 residues long. After removal of 4 bases from V and 6 bases from J, the junction contained 6 bases not matched to a gene. Germline-derived CDR1 and CDR2 are MGHRA and YSYEKL. The CDR3, as DNA: TGCGCCAGCAGCCCCGGGACTAGCGGGAGGGCCGTCGAGCAGTACTTC. Protein product: CASSPGTSGRAVEQYF.

This sequence joins TRBV7-9 and TRBJ2-4; no clear D. The germline V and J ends were trimmed by 1 base and 0 bases, with 4 bases remaining between them. The CDR3 is 14 residues long. Germline V gene lookup returns CDR1 SEHNR and CDR2 FQNEAQ (reference sequence). CDR3 DNA sequence: TGTGCCAGCAGCTTAGAAGAAGCCAAAAACATTCAGTACTTC. Translation gives CASSLEEAKNIQYF.

The rearrangement links TRBV29-1 to TRBJ2-1, with 11 nucleotides matching TRBD2. Per the germline V gene, CDR1 is SQVTM and CDR2 is ANQGSEA. V was pared by 4 bases and J by 0 bases, with 8 bases of the junction left unmatched. CDR3 length: 17 residues. DNA for the CDR3: TGCAGCGTTGCCCGACTAGCGGGGACTAGCTCCTACAATGAGCAGTTCTTC. Its translation is CSVARLAGTSSYNEQFF.